The TCR beta chain under discussion was sequenced for a study of cytomegalovirus exposure and HLA in healthy donors. From germline, CDR1 is GTSNPN and CDR2 SVGIG (reference sequence). The CDR3 extends over 15 amino acids. V shed 0 bases, J shed 1 base, and the junction held 2 bases outside the gene matches. The primer mix had 60 Vbeta and 13 Jbeta primers. Source study methods: Among the unique TCR beta chains that a later analysis counted, about 84 million in all, 10 million to 13 million were shared. Data came from immunoSEQ multiplex PCR; TCRdb stores just in-frame clones and leaves some out. Clonal size and the V and J genes are those of that table, whereas D and trimming came from the DNA. This table has 150,000 to 200,000 clones, approximately 80% appearing once. Overall study findings and caveats: A later analysis appeared to link common viral pathogens to several of the most significant clusters. The study found most TCR sequences rare, yet found some public TCRs in many donors. There were 164 TCR beta chains listed as cytomegalovirus-associated.

This clone was detected once. The antigen is not known. The receptor was derived from a woman between 50 and 59 years old in good health and CMV-seronegative. V and J are TRBV30 and TRBJ1-1; 10 nucleotides agree with TRBD1. Sample: PBMCs. In nucleotides, the CDR3 is TGTGCCTGGAGTGTGGGACAGGGGACGAACACTGAAGCTTTCTTT. Translated, it gives CAWSVGQGTNTEAFF.